These 22 T cell receptor beta chains were sequenced from one sample in a study of CDR3 diversity in severe acne. TCRdb recomputed calls from the PCR reads with MiXCR, one row per CDR3 protein. The repertoire consists of over 90,000 distinct CDR3 sequences, with approximately 47% occurring once and the leading ten covering under 15%. The sequenced sample was blood. Every receptor here comes from a male donor with acne.

This clonotype was detected once. A read error may produce the germline difference seen at one junction end. This chain joins TRBV20-1 and TRBJ2-2, with TRBD2 identical over 9 bases. CDR3 length equals 13 residues. Germline V CDR1 and CDR2: DFQATT, SNEGSKA (reference sequence). The CDR3 DNA is TGCAGTGTTGCCTTGACTAGCGGCGGGGAGCTGCTTTTT. Amino acid sequence: CSVALTSGGELLF.

V is TRBV20-1 and J is TRBJ2-7; D uncertain. Per germline, CDR1 DFQATT and CDR2 SNEGSKA (reference sequence). V was clipped by 0 bases and J by 3 bases, with 12 bases between them. The length of the CDR3 is 14 residues. The DNA for the CDR3 is TGCAGTGCTAGAGATCGCAGGTTAGACTACGAGCAGTACGTC. Its protein product is CSARDRRLDYEQYV.

This clonotype was recorded at least ten times. The genes are TRBV5-6 and TRBJ1-1, with 7 bases fitting TRBD1. With 6 bases clipped from V and 1 base from J, the junction kept 6 bases outside the gene matches. Germline-derived CDR1 and CDR2 are SGHDT and YYEEEE. The CDR3 length is 14 residues. The CDR3 DNA follows: TGTGCCAGCATCGCCGGGACAGAGAACACTGAAGCTTTCTTT. Translating it yields CASIAGTENTEAFF.

The chain carries TRBV28 and TRBJ2-7; D possibly corresponds to TRBD2 (5 bases). This CDR3 contains 15 residues. Trimming cost V 6 bases and J 3 bases, with 18 bases left between them. Per the germline V gene, CDR1 is MDHEN and CDR2 is SYDVKM. The CDR3 loop is CASSYLDYNFYEQYF. Here the CDR3 DNA reads TGTGCCAGCAGCTACCTCGACTATAACTTCTACGAGCAGTACTTC.

J is TRBJ1-1 and V is TRBV5-1; TRBD1 might be the D (5 bases). CDR1 and CDR2 (germline): SGHRS, YFSETQ. V lost 0 bases and J lost 5, with 11 bases in between. There are 14 residues in the CDR3. The CDR3 bases are TGCGCCAGCAGCTTGGTATGGGGGGGGACTGAAGCTTTCTTT. Encoded protein: CASSLVWGGTEAFF.

The chain carries TRBV29-1 and TRBJ2-7; TRBD1 or TRBD2 may be the D gene (5 bases each). CDR1 is SQVTM and CDR2 is ANQGSEA in the germline V gene. This CDR3 is built from 12 residues. Trimming removed 8 bases at V and 1 base at J, with 12 bases between. The CDR3 DNA is TGCAGCCCCGGGACGGATTCCTACGAGCAGTACTTC. This encodes CSPGTDSYEQYF.

The chain couples TRBV29-1 to TRBJ2-3, with 14 bases matching TRBD2. Germline CDR1 and CDR2: SQVTM and ANQGSEA. Trimming cost V 3 bases and J 4 bases; bases outside gene matches: 3. CDR3 size: 15 residues. CDR3 nucleotides: TGCAGCGTTGAGGGACTAGCGGGAGAGTCAGATACGCAGTATTTT. Protein product: CSVEGLAGESDTQYF.

V gene TRBV9 combines with J gene TRBJ1-5; TRBD1 might be the D (5 bases). The V end was cut by 2 bases, the J end by 1 base, with 10 bases between. Per the germline V gene, CDR1 is SGDLS and CDR2 is YYNGEE. CDR3 length equals 15 residues. CDR3 bases: TGTGCCAGCAGCGTGAACTGGGACAGCAATCAGCCCCAGCATTTT. Protein sequence: CASSVNWDSNQPQHF. The full variable domain, rest sourced from reference TRBV9 and TRBJ1-5, is DSGVTQTPKHLITATGQRVTLRCSPRSGDLSVYWYQQSLDQGLQFLIQYYNGEERAKGNILERFSAQQFPDLHSELNLSSLELGDSALYFCASSVNWDSNQPQHFGDGTRLSIL.

A few counts support this clonotype. The J gene is TRBJ2-6, the V gene TRBV6-1; 8 positions agree with TRBD2. There are 15 residues in the CDR3. The J segment lost 2 bases and the V segment lost 6 bases, leaving 3 bases of the junction unmatched. From germline, CDR1 is MNHNS and CDR2 SASEGT. CDR3: CASSGGGAGANVLTF. The CDR3 region has the DNA TGTGCCAGCAGCGGGGGGGGGGCTGGGGCCAACGTCCTGACTTTC.

This clonotype appeared many times. The rearrangement links TRBV5-5 to TRBJ2-1; tentatively, D is TRBD1 or TRBD2 (7 bases each). CDR3 length: 17 amino acids. Germline lookup yields CDR1 SGHKS and CDR2 YYEKEE (reference sequence). With 3 bases removed from V and 5 bases from J, the gap between germline ends came to 21 bases. The CDR3 sequence is CASSSLGGDSYDNEQFF. DNA of the CDR3: TGTGCCAGCAGCTCACTGGGAGGGGACAGCTATGACAATGAGCAGTTCTTC.

This clonotype showed up many times. The chain links TRBV2 to TRBJ2-2, with 7 bases identical to TRBD2. The CDR3 sequence is 15 residues long. V lost 6 bases, J lost 1 base, and 5 bases stayed unmatched. CDR1 and CDR2 (germline): SNHLY, FYNNEI. CDR3 amino acids: CASRGPSGNTGELFF. The CDR3 DNA is TGTGCCAGCAGAGGTCCTAGCGGGAACACCGGGGAGCTGTTTTTT. The full variable domain, in which reference TRBV2 and TRBJ2-2 provide the parts outside the CDR3, is EPEVTQTPSHQVTQMGQEVILRCVPISNHLYFYWYRQILGQKVEFLVSFYNNEISEKSEIFDDQFSVERPDGSNFTLKIRSTKLEDSAMYFCASRGPSGNTGELFFGEGSRLTVL.

V usage is TRBV12-3 or TRBV12-4 and J usage is TRBJ2-7; no firm D call. The J call may not be correct, given that the DNA end is closer to TRBJ2-1. The length of the CDR3 is 11 residues. The CDR3 spells CASSTGNEQFF. The DNA for the CDR3 is TGTGCCAGCAGTACGGGCAATGAGCAGTTCTTC.

The chain joins TRBV7-2 to TRBJ2-7, with 7 bases identical to TRBD2. With V trimmed by 5 bases and J by 2 bases, 15 bases remained unmatched. The germline gives CDR1 SGHTA, CDR2 FQGNSA. The CDR3 is made up of 17 amino acids. CDR3 residues: CASSPKVGGGNPYEQYF. The CDR3 DNA reads TGTGCCAGCAGCCCAAAGGTCGGCGGGGGAAATCCCTACGAGCAGTACTTC.

This clonotype was observed a few times. J is TRBJ2-7 and V is TRBV28, with TRBD2 matching over 9 bases. V was pared by 7 bases and J by 5 bases, with 9 bases of the junction left unmatched. Germline V gene lookup returns CDR1 MDHEN and CDR2 SYDVKM. This CDR3 is 14 amino acids long. The CDR3: CASNSRAGGHEQYF. The CDR3 DNA is TGTGCCAGCAATAGTCGAGCGGGAGGCCACGAGCAGTACTTC.

CDR3: CAILGDSSYEQYF. In DNA form, the CDR3 reads TGTGCCATCTTGGGGGACAGCTCCTACGAGCAGTACTTC. J is TRBJ2-7 and V is TRBV10-3, with 7 bases that match TRBD1. Germline values: CDR1 ENHRY, CDR2 SYGVKD. This CDR3 comprises 13 residues. The junction had 4 bases not matched to a gene; V was cut back by 8 bases and J by 0 bases.

Points on this clonotype: An end of the junction differs from the germline gene, which may be a read error. The CDR3 nucleotides read TGTGCTAGCAGTCCCGGGACGCCACAAGAGACCCAGTACTTC. Encoded protein: CASSPGTPQETQYF. V and J are TRBV10-2 and TRBJ2-5; D possibly uses TRBD1 or TRBD2 (5 bases each). In germline, CDR1 is WSHSY, CDR2 SAAADI. CDR3 length: 14 residues.

The V and J genes are TRBV4-1 and TRBJ2-2, with TRBD1 identical over 8 bases. J was trimmed by 3 bases and V by 1 base; bases with no gene match: 4. The CDR3 has 16 amino acids. Germline values: CDR1 MGHRA, CDR2 YSYEKL. DNA for the CDR3: TGCGCCAGCAGCCAAGGAGGGACAGGACACACCGGGGAGCTGTTTTTT. Protein: CASSQGGTGHTGELFF.

This chain links TRBV20-1 with TRBJ2-3; the match to TRBD2 covers 13 bases. The CDR3 contains 15 residues. Unmatched junction bases numbered 5, after V lost 4 bases and J lost 4 bases. Germline V gene data show CDR1 as DFQATT and CDR2 as SNEGSKA (reference sequence). CDR3 sequence reads: CSAIGGLAGPDTQYF. CDR3 coding DNA: TGCAGTGCTATCGGGGGACTAGCGGGGCCAGATACGCAGTATTTT.

This clonotype was recorded a few times. It may be a read error: a sequence one base away is much more abundant. The V and J genes are TRBV5-4 and TRBJ2-1; D is unclear. Germline CDR1 reads SGHNT; CDR2 reads YYREEE (reference sequence). V lost 4 bases to trimming and J lost 9 bases, with 14 bases between them. The CDR3 has 13 amino acids. The CDR3 bases are TGTGCCAGCAGCCTCCGCCAGTCGGGTGAGCAGTTCTTC. Amino acids: CASSLRQSGEQFF.

The table lists this clonotype with many counts. The chain employs TRBV12-3 or TRBV12-4 and TRBJ2-1; perhaps TRBD2 as D (5 bases). This CDR3 has 12 amino acids. The V and J ends lost 5 bases and 7 bases respectively, with 9 bases between them. The CDR3 reads CASSATMNEQFF. In DNA form, the CDR3 reads TGTGCCAGCAGTGCGACTATGAATGAGCAGTTCTTC.

This clonotype appeared a few times. The rearrangement uses TRBV9 and TRBJ1-2; 9 bases are shared with TRBD1. V lost 3 bases, J lost 7 bases, and 13 bases stayed unmatched. CDR1 and CDR2 from the germline V gene are SGDLS and YYNGEE. CDR3 length: 16 residues. In nucleotides, the CDR3 is TGTGCCAGCAGCGATCGACAGGGGGGATTCGTCGGTGGCTACACCTTC. It encodes CASSDRQGGFVGGYTF.

The V call is TRBV12-3 or TRBV12-4, the J call TRBJ2-7, with D tentatively TRBD2 (6 bases). This CDR3 is 14 amino acids long. Trimming cost V 3 bases and J 2 bases, with 11 bases left between them. The CDR3 DNA reads TGTGCCAGCAGTTTCGGAGGGGACGCCTACGAGCAGTACTTC. It yields the protein CASSFGGDAYEQYF.